Below are 7 T cell receptor beta chains sequenced from a single sample in a study of neurological immune-mediated disorders. TCRdb processed the 5' RACE reads anew with MiXCR; each CDR3 protein has one entry. This sample has roughly 120,000 distinct CDR3 sequences, with roughly 3.2% found just once. Sequenced input: PBMCs. The receptors were sampled from a woman aged 30 to 39 with multiple sclerosis.

This clonotype has at least ten counts. The V call is TRBV7-2, the J call TRBJ1-1, with 7 positions matching TRBD1. CDR3 size: 15 residues. Germline V gives CDR1 SGHTA, CDR2 FQGNSA. Unmatched junction bases numbered 9, after V lost 5 bases and J lost 3 bases. Here the CDR3 DNA reads TGTGCCAGCAGCAGACCGGGACAGCCATACACTGAAGCTTTCTTT. Translated, it gives CASSRPGQPYTEAFF.

This clonotype was picked up many times. The gene calls are TRBV27 and TRBJ2-4; no definite D call. Germline values: CDR1 MNHEY, CDR2 SMNVEV (reference sequence). V lost 5 bases, J lost 0 bases, and 14 bases lay in between. This CDR3 region has 16 residues. CDR3 protein: CASSALLLLAKNIQYF. DNA for the CDR3: TGTGCCAGCAGTGCCTTACTGCTCCTAGCCAAAAACATTCAGTACTTC.

The J gene is TRBJ2-1, the V gene TRBV19; D possibly corresponds to TRBD2 (6 bases). Trimming stripped 6 bases from V and 12 bases from J, with 12 bases between. The CDR3 covers 11 residues. Germline V gene sequence: CDR1 LNHDA, CDR2 SQIVND (reference sequence). The CDR3 loop is CASSGGLVQFF. CDR3 sequence (DNA): TGTGCCAGTAGCGGGGGTCTGGTGCAGTTCTTC.

This clonotype was picked up many times. The chain joins TRBV12-3 or TRBV12-4 to TRBJ2-1; possible D gene TRBD2, 6 bases. The germline V and J ends were trimmed by 1 base and 4 bases, with 20 bases remaining between them. The CDR3 is 18 residues long. DNA for the CDR3: TGTGCCAGCAGTTTAGAGCGAGGTAGCGGCAGCCGGTACAATGAGCAGTTCTTC. This translates into CASSLERGSGSRYNEQFF.

This clonotype has a count of ten or more. The chain employs TRBV15 and TRBJ2-7, with D hard to call. Germline lookup yields CDR1 LNHNV and CDR2 YYDKDF (reference sequence). The CDR3 totals 13 residues. V lost 5 bases to trimming and J lost 3 bases, with 11 bases between them. This chain's CDR3 is CATSPGQDYEQYF. The CDR3 DNA sequence: TGTGCCACCAGCCCTGGTCAGGACTACGAGCAGTACTTC.

At least ten counts were recorded for this clonotype. This rearrangement joins TRBV25-1 to TRBJ1-6, with a tentative D call TRBD1 (5 bases). The ends were cut back, 4 bases at V and 10 bases at J, with 11 bases in the middle. Germline V gene lookup returns CDR1 MGHDK and CDR2 SYGVNS. This CDR3 has 13 amino acids. The CDR3, as DNA: TGTGCCAGCAGTGCCTGGGGGGGATCACCCCTCCACTTT. Encoded protein: CASSAWGGSPLHF.

This clonotype came up many times. The chain combines TRBV2 with TRBJ2-4; D may be TRBD2 (6 bases). The CDR3 extends over 14 amino acids. CDR1 SNHLY and CDR2 FYNNEI come from the germline V gene. The V and J ends lost 6 bases and 1 base respectively, with 10 bases between them. CDR3 sequence reads: CASSSGLAKNIQYF. DNA of the CDR3: TGTGCCAGCAGCTCGGGACTGGCCAAAAACATTCAGTACTTC.